This T cell receptor (beta chain) was sequenced in a study of immune evolution from preneoplasia to lung adenocarcinoma. Findings and caveats of the study: Compared with EGFR-mutant or double wild-type lesions, KRAS-mutant nodules were more clonal. Later-stage lesions seemingly showed higher T cell density and diversity than normal lung.

Data came from immunoSEQ multiplex PCR; TCRdb stores just in-frame clones and leaves some out. The repertoire holds about 6,400 clones, roughly 80% seen once, with about 5.8% in the top ten. Between about 2013 and 2018, patients underwent resection in Japan or China. Nucleic acids came from premalignant or tumor cells enriched by macro-dissection. V lost 0 bases and J 0 bases, leaving 11 bases between the germline ends. CDR3 length: 16 amino acids. CDR1 and CDR2 from the germline V gene are SGDLS and YYNGEE. This clone has only one observation. Its specificity is not known. The sample taken for sequencing was FFPE minimally invasive lung adenocarcinoma tissue. This chain joins TRBV9 and TRBJ2-3; the D gene is possibly TRBD1 (7 bases). The clonotype originates from a person aged 45 to 69 with lung adenocarcinoma. CDR3: CASSVEAGQSTDTQYF. For the CDR3, the DNA is TGTGCCAGCAGCGTAGAGGCGGGACAGAGCACAGATACGCAGTATTTT.